A selection of T cell receptor beta chains follows, all from one sample in a study of cytomegalovirus exposure and HLA in healthy donors. The method was immunoSEQ multiplex PCR; TCRdb's version includes in-frame clones alone and lacks a portion of them. This table has about 190,000 clones, approximately 86% appearing once. The sample was PBMCs. These receptors came from a woman younger than 30 in good health and CMV-seronegative. Each CDR3 is given with its conserved first and last residue. The D gene is left open where the match is weak. Rows may omit the clone size; those that give it use once, few, many or a size class.

size: -; D: -; V: TRBV27; J: TRBJ2-5; DNA: TGTGCCAGCAGTTCGGCCGGGGAGACCCAGTACTTC; CDR3: CASSSAGETQYF
size: -; D: -; V: TRBV21-1; J: TRBJ1-1; DNA: TGTGCCAGCAGCACGGGGACAGGGGACCGTGGAGGGGACACTGAAGCTTTCTTT; CDR3: CASSTGTGDRGGDTEAFF
size: -; D: TRBD1; V: TRBV10-1; J: TRBJ1-6; DNA: TGCGCCAGCAGTGCCTCCGGGACAGGGGTTTCACCCCTCCACTTT; CDR3: CASSASGTGVSPLHF
size: -; D: TRBD1; V: TRBV7-9; J: TRBJ2-1; DNA: TGTGCCAGCAGCTTAGGGGGACAGGGGTATGAGCAGTTCTTC; CDR3: CASSLGGQGYEQFF
size: -; D: -; V: TRBV18; J: TRBJ2-3; DNA: TGTGCCAGCTCACCAGAAGGACAACGGGAGTATTTT; CDR3: CASSPEGQREYF
size: few; D: -; V: TRBV28; J: TRBJ2-7; DNA: TGTGCCAGCAGTTCCCCTTCGGGGGACTCCTACGAGCAGTACTTC; CDR3: CASSSPSGDSYEQYF
size: -; D: TRBD1; V: TRBV27; J: TRBJ1-5; DNA: TGTGCCAGCAGTGGGCAGGGGGATCAGCCCCAGCATTTT; CDR3: CASSGQGDQPQHF
size: -; D: -; V: TRBV6-1; J: TRBJ2-1; DNA: TGTGCCAGCAGGGAGGGGCAGGGTACCTACAATGAGCAGTTCTTC; CDR3: CASREGQGTYNEQFF
size: -; D: -; V: TRBV7-8; J: TRBJ2-7; DNA: TGTGCCAGCAGCCCCCCCGGGTTTCCCAACGAGCAGTACTTC; CDR3: CASSPPGFPNEQYF
size: -; D: TRBD1; V: TRBV28; J: TRBJ2-2; DNA: TGTGCCAGCAGGCAGGACAGGGCGGCCGGGGAGCTGTTTTTT; CDR3: CASRQDRAAGELFF
size: -; D: TRBD1; V: TRBV11-2; J: TRBJ2-5; DNA: TGTGCCAGCAGCTTAGGGACAGGGGATCGGGAGACCCAGTACTTC; CDR3: CASSLGTGDRETQYF
size: -; D: TRBD2; V: TRBV11-3; J: TRBJ2-1; DNA: TGTGCCAGCAGCCCCCGGACTAGCGGGAGTGAGAATGAGCAGTTCTTC; CDR3: CASSPRTSGSENEQFF
size: few; D: -; V: TRBV9; J: TRBJ1-6; DNA: TGTGCCAGCAGTCGGAACAGCCTCTATAATTCACCCCTCCACTTT; CDR3: CASSRNSLYNSPLHF
size: -; D: TRBD2; V: TRBV28; J: TRBJ2-7; DNA: TGTGCCAGCAGTTTTGATTCTGCCAGCGGGGGGTCCTACGAGCAGTACTTC; CDR3: CASSFDSASGGSYEQYF
size: -; D: -; V: TRBV28; J: TRBJ2-7; DNA: TGTGCCAGCACGAGGGGGGGGTCTCTCTCCTACGAGCAGTACTTC; CDR3: CASTRGGSLSYEQYF
size: -; D: -; V: TRBV15; J: TRBJ2-7; DNA: TGTGCCACCAGCAGAGGTCCGGGAGAGATATACGAGCAGTACTTC; CDR3: CATSRGPGEIYEQYF
size: -; D: TRBD1; V: TRBV7-3; J: TRBJ2-1; DNA: TGTGCCAGCAGCTCTTACCTCGGGACAGGGTATTACAATGAGCAGTTCTTC; CDR3: CASSSYLGTGYYNEQFF
size: -; D: -; V: TRBV5-1; J: TRBJ2-5; DNA: TGCGCCAGCAGCCCTACACGTGGCGGCCAAGAGACCCAGTACTTC; CDR3: CASSPTRGGQETQYF
size: -; D: TRBD1; V: TRBV27; J: TRBJ2-3; DNA: TGTGCCAGCAGTTTATCGACAGGGCGCACAGATACGCAGTATTTT; CDR3: CASSLSTGRTDTQYF
size: -; D: -; V: TRBV27; J: TRBJ1-5; DNA: TGTGCCAGCAGTCCCGGGGGTATTAGCCAGCCCCAGCATTTT; CDR3: CASSPGGISQPQHF
size: -; D: TRBD2; V: TRBV30; J: TRBJ2-7; DNA: TGTGCCTGGAGTTCCTTAGCGGGCGCCTACGAGCAGTACTTC; CDR3: CAWSSLAGAYEQYF
size: -; D: -; V: TRBV4-2; J: TRBJ1-1; DNA: TGTGCCAGCAGCTCCCGGGAGGGAGGGACCACCCGGGGTACTGAAGCTTTCTTT; CDR3: CASSSREGGTTRGTEAFF
size: -; D: -; V: TRBV27; J: TRBJ2-4; DNA: TGTGCCAGCAGTCGGGGTGGGGGCCCACCCGTAGCCAAAAACATTCAGTACTTC; CDR3: CASSRGGGPPVAKNIQYF
size: -; D: TRBD2; V: TRBV4-3; J: TRBJ2-7; DNA: TGCGCCAGCAGCCAAGAGGGGACTAGCGTCAACGAGCAGTACTTC; CDR3: CASSQEGTSVNEQYF
size: -; D: TRBD2; V: TRBV12-5; J: TRBJ2-5; DNA: TGTGCTAGTGGTTTCGGGACTAGCGGGTTTCAAGAGACCCAGTACTTC; CDR3: CASGFGTSGFQETQYF
size: -; D: -; V: TRBV29-1; J: TRBJ1-1; DNA: TGCAGCGTTCGACGGGTGAACACTGAAGCTTTCTTT; CDR3: CSVRRVNTEAFF
size: -; D: -; V: TRBV4-2; J: TRBJ2-1; DNA: TGTGCCAGCAGCCAAGCGGGGAACAATGAGCAGTTCTTC; CDR3: CASSQAGNNEQFF
size: -; D: -; V: TRBV10-3; J: TRBJ2-3; DNA: TGTGCCATCAGTCCCCCCAGCGGCACAGATACGCAGTATTTT; CDR3: CAISPPSGTDTQYF
size: -; D: TRBD1; V: TRBV11-2; J: TRBJ2-7; DNA: TGTGCCAGCAGCTTCACCACCGGACAGGGGGCTACCTACGAGCAGTACTTC; CDR3: CASSFTTGQGATYEQYF
size: -; D: -; V: TRBV9; J: TRBJ2-7; DNA: TGTGCCAGCAGCGTAGGTCAAGCTCCCTCCTACGAGCAGTACTTC; CDR3: CASSVGQAPSYEQYF
size: -; D: -; V: TRBV18; J: TRBJ2-7; DNA: TGTGCCAGCTCACGGCGTGGCGGGACTGTCGTTTACGAGCAGTACTTC; CDR3: CASSRRGGTVVYEQYF